The present entry profiles one TCR beta chain with its context. The antigen is unknown. Sequenced by immunoSEQ multiplex PCR; TCRdb stores in-frame clones only, minus some. The table lists around 130,000 clones, around 93% of them singletons. This specimen comes from a study of OX40 agonist ivuxolimab in advanced cancers. Whole-study context: Ivuxolimab, an agonistic anti-OX40 (CD134) antibody, was given to patients. Ivuxolimab was administered intravenously to patients at 0.01 to 10 mg/kg every 2 weeks.

V was cut by 6 bases and J by 2 bases, with 10 bases left in between. The CDR3 has 13 residues. Germline lookup yields CDR1 MNHEY and CDR2 SVGAGI. Findings and caveats of the study: At doses 0.1 to 3.0 mg/kg, CD4+ and CD8+ clones expanded.

The chain couples TRBV6-5 to TRBJ1-1; D gene unclear. Specimen: CD4+ or CD8+ T cells sorted from blood, collected in a trial of the OX40 agonist ivuxolimab. This TCR was sampled from an adult with an advanced solid tumor such as melanoma, head and neck, liver or kidney cancer. The CDR3 region is CASRPDLNTEAFF. The CDR3 DNA is TGTGCCAGCAGACCGGACCTAAACACTGAAGCTTTCTTT.